The source of this TCR beta chain is a study of blood T cell repertoires in COVID-19. The wider study: COVID-19 samples from acute and convalescent phases originated in the United States, Italy and Spain.

Profiling relied on immunoSEQ multiplex PCR, and the TCRdb table lists in-frame clones only, not all of them. The sample has approximately 470,000 clones; approximately 83% are singletons. The CDR3 is 12 residues long. Germline-derived CDR1 and CDR2 are MGHDK and SYGVNS. The V end lost 7 bases, the J end lost 6 bases, and 12 bases lay between the germline ends. The sequence was obtained from a human donor in a cohort sampled during active COVID-19. Sequenced input: peripheral blood. V and J are TRBV25-1 and TRBJ1-2; no clear D. The CDR3 nucleotides read TGTGCCAGCACTACGAACTCCGATGGCTACACCTTC. As protein: CASTTNSDGYTF.